Each of the 32 T cell receptor beta chains below was sequenced from the same sample in a study of T cells after yellow fever vaccination. One entry per CDR3 protein, called by TCRdb with MiXCR from the 5' RACE reads. Of around 610,000 distinct CDR3 sequences in the sample, roughly 14% were seen once. The sequences come from PBMCs, collected on the day of the yellow fever booster vaccination. The receptor source for this set is a young man who received the YFV17D yellow fever vaccine.

This clonotype was counted only a few times. The rearrangement joins TRBV6-5 to TRBJ2-2, with 10 bases aligning to TRBD2. V trimming: 0 bases; J trimming: 4 bases; junction bases outside the gene matches: 11. The CDR3 has 19 amino acids. Germline CDR1 is MNHEY and CDR2 is SVGAGI. The CDR3 loop reads CASSYSKVTSGVVTGELFF. Written as DNA, the CDR3 is TGTGCCAGCAGTTACTCGAAGGTTACTAGCGGGGTGGTCACCGGGGAGCTGTTTTTT.

This clonotype was seen only a few times. The chain employs TRBV7-2 and TRBJ1-5, with 7 bases lining up with TRBD1. V gave up 5 bases and J gave up 5 bases; unmatched junction bases: 3. CDR1 and CDR2 from the germline V gene are SGHTA and FQGNSA. CDR3 length: 13 amino acids. The CDR3 nucleotides read TGTGCCAGCAGCATCAGGGGGGATCAGCCCCAGCATTTT. Protein: CASSIRGDQPQHF.

V usage is TRBV6-1 and J usage is TRBJ2-7; D is perhaps TRBD2 (6 bases). Trimming took 7 bases from V and 0 from J, leaving 16 bases between them. Germline values: CDR1 MNHNS, CDR2 SASEGT. The CDR3 is made up of 15 amino acids. The CDR3 coding sequence is TGTGCCAGCACCTCGGGGCCTAGCGACTCCTACGAGCAGTACTTC. This encodes CASTSGPSDSYEQYF.

This clonotype has a count of ten or more. The chain links TRBV4-2 to TRBJ2-2, with 10 nucleotides matching TRBD1. Germline V lookup: CDR1 LGHNA, CDR2 YNFKEQ. The length of the CDR3 is 15 residues. V was clipped by 6 bases and J by 2 bases; unmatched bases: 3. The DNA of the CDR3 is TGTGCCAGCAGATCGACAGGGGGCAACACCGGGGAGCTGTTTTTT. Its translation is CASRSTGGNTGELFF.

This clonotype showed up just a few times. V is TRBV7-2 and J is TRBJ1-1; D uncertain. Trimming took 1 base from V and 1 from J, leaving 7 bases between them. Germline lookup yields CDR1 SGHTA and CDR2 FQGNSA. The CDR3 length is 14 residues. The CDR3 reads CASSLGSENTEAFF. CDR3 in DNA: TGTGCCAGCAGCTTAGGTTCAGAGAACACTGAAGCTTTCTTT.

This chain uses TRBV6-1 with TRBJ2-1, with TRBD2 as a possible D gene (6 bases). CDR3 length equals 13 residues. The germline gives CDR1 MNHNS, CDR2 SASEGT. Between the trimmed V and J ends, which lost 7 bases and 6 bases, there was a span of 13 bases. CDR3 bases: TGTGCCAGCAAACTCGGGAGAGTCAATGAGCAGTTCTTC. Translation: CASKLGRVNEQFF.

This clonotype was found a few times. The CDR3 coding sequence is TGTGCCAGCAGCTTGGATTGGCAGCTGGATACGCAGTATTTT. Translation: CASSLDWQLDTQYF. The rearrangement uses TRBV7-2 and TRBJ2-3; D is unclear. The CDR3 spans 14 residues. The V end lost 3 bases, the J end lost 6 bases, and 13 bases lay between the germline ends. Germline CDR1 reads SGHTA; CDR2 reads FQGNSA.

This clonotype has a count of ten or more. The chain is built from TRBV24-1 and TRBJ2-5, with a weak D call TRBD2 (5 bases). CDR1 KGHDR and CDR2 SFDVKD come from the germline V gene. The CDR3 covers 12 residues. The V end was cut by 2 bases, the J end by 5 bases, with 5 bases between. The DNA for the CDR3 is TGTGCCACCAGTGATTCGGGGGAGACCCAGTACTTC. Amino acids: CATSDSGETQYF.

This clonotype was observed many times. The rearrangement joins TRBV28 to TRBJ1-1; 7 nucleotides agree with TRBD1. CDR1 and CDR2 from the germline V gene are MDHEN and SYDVKM. This CDR3 contains 15 residues. The V segment lost 6 bases and the J segment 0 bases; nucleotides outside the gene matches: 7. The CDR3: CASSPRGQVNTEAFF. In nucleotides, the CDR3 is TGTGCCAGCAGCCCTAGAGGACAGGTGAACACTGAAGCTTTCTTT.

This clonotype has a handful of counts. This chain joins TRBV7-8 and TRBJ1-2, with TRBD1 identical over 11 bases. V lost 4 bases, J lost 8 bases, and 9 bases stayed unmatched. Germline CDR1 is SGHVS and CDR2 is FQNEAQ. This CDR3 is 15 amino acids long. CDR3 bases: TGTGCCAGCAGCTCAAAAACCGGGACAGGGGGAGGCTACACCTTC. It codes for CASSSKTGTGGGYTF.

The chain is built from TRBV11-1 and TRBJ1-5, with TRBD1 as a possible D gene (6 bases). The germline CDR1 and CDR2 sequences are SGHAT and FQDESV (reference sequence). V dropped 5 bases and J dropped 3 bases, with 23 bases sitting between them. The CDR3 length is 18 residues. The chain's CDR3 is CASSVSLPGQLDNQPQHF. Written as DNA, the CDR3 is TGTGCCAGCAGCGTATCCCTCCCGGGACAACTCGACAATCAGCCCCAGCATTTT.

This clonotype was seen more than once but under ten times. This chain connects TRBV6-5 to TRBJ2-7, with unresolved D. V lost 0 bases to trimming and J lost 4 bases, with 13 bases between them. This CDR3 region has 15 residues. From germline, CDR1 is MNHEY and CDR2 SVGAGI. The CDR3 spells CASSYSGGETYEQYF. In DNA, the CDR3 is TGTGCCAGCAGTTACTCTGGCGGAGAGACATACGAGCAGTACTTC.

Ten or more counts support this clonotype. This chain links TRBV7-2 with TRBJ1-1; no firm D call. With 1 base removed from V and 1 base from J, the gap between germline ends came to 7 bases. Per germline, CDR1 SGHTA and CDR2 FQGNSA. The CDR3 is made up of 14 amino acids. CDR3 DNA: TGTGCCAGCAGCTTAGTGGTGGCGAACACTGAAGCTTTCTTT. Translated, it gives CASSLVVANTEAFF.

The CDR3 loop is CASSLDGRVNYGYTF. CDR3 nucleotide sequence: TGTGCCAGCAGCTTAGATGGCAGGGTGAACTATGGCTACACCTTC. The rearrangement links TRBV7-2 to TRBJ1-2; a possible D gene is TRBD1 (5 bases). The V and J ends lost 1 base and 2 bases respectively, with 11 bases between them. This CDR3 contains 15 residues. The germline V gene encodes CDR1 SGHTA and CDR2 FQGNSA.

This clonotype was counted a few times. This chain joins TRBV30 and TRBJ1-1; D is undetermined. The CDR3 spans 13 residues. The ends were cut back, 0 bases at V and 2 bases at J, with 7 bases in the middle. Germline V gives CDR1 GTSNPN, CDR2 SVGIG (reference sequence). The CDR3, as DNA: TGTGCCTGGAGTGTAGGCTCTAACACTGAAGCTTTCTTT. Translating it yields CAWSVGSNTEAFF.

This chain connects TRBV4-3 to TRBJ2-2; D remains ambiguous. V was trimmed by 1 base and J by 1 base, leaving 7 bases between them. This CDR3 is 15 amino acids long. Germline CDR1 reads LGHNA; CDR2 reads YSLEER. The CDR3 DNA reads as TGCGCCAGCAGCCAAGCACGGTTGAACACCGGGGAGCTGTTTTTT. Encoded protein: CASSQARLNTGELFF.

This clonotype was found a few times. V gene TRBV29-1 combines with J gene TRBJ1-1; D call uncertain. V lost 8 bases to trimming and J lost 7 bases, with 11 bases between them. CDR3 length: 10 residues. Per the germline V gene, CDR1 is SQVTM and CDR2 is ANQGSEA. CDR3 in amino acids: CSTTGSEAFF. The CDR3 nucleotides are TGCAGCACGACCGGGAGTGAAGCTTTCTTT.

The chain uses TRBV30 and TRBJ2-3; 7 bases are shared with TRBD1. The CDR3 extends over 15 amino acids. V shed 0 bases and J 2 bases; nucleotides not matched to a gene: 5. Germline V gives CDR1 GTSNPN, CDR2 SVGIG (reference sequence). The CDR3 region has the DNA TGTGCCTGGAGTGTCCAGGGACAGTACACAGATACGCAGTATTTT. Encoded protein: CAWSVQGQYTDTQYF. Looking up the rest from reference TRBV30 and TRBJ2-3 gives the full variable domain: SQTIHQWPATLVQPVGSPLSLECTVEGTSNPNLYWYRQAAGRGLQLLFYSVGIGQISSEVPQNLSASRPQDRQFILSSKKLLLSDSGFYLCAWSVQGQYTDTQYFGPGTRLTVL.

This sequence joins TRBV6-2 or TRBV6-3 and TRBJ2-7, with D possibly TRBD2 on 5 matching bases. Trimming shortened V by 6 bases and J by 3 bases, and 12 bases separated the two germline ends. Germline CDR1 and CDR2: MNHEY and SVGEGT. The CDR3 is 13 amino acids. The CDR3 region has the DNA TGTGCCAGCAGGAAAACTAGTTTCTACGAGCAGTACTTC. As protein: CASRKTSFYEQYF.

With respect to this clonotype: Germline is not matched at one junction end, which may reflect a read error. The rearrangement joins TRBV20-1 to TRBJ2-4, with 8 bases identical to TRBD2. Germline values: CDR1 DFQATT, CDR2 SNEGSKA (reference sequence). The CDR3 is made up of 13 amino acids. As DNA, the CDR3 is TGCAGTGCCCCCGGGAGGGCCATAAACATTCAGTACTTC. Translated, it gives CSAPGRAINIQYF.

This clonotype was seen more than once but under ten times. V usage is TRBV7-2 and J usage is TRBJ2-7; TRBD2 matches at 11 bases. The V gene's germline CDR1 is SGHTA and CDR2 FQGNSA. CDR3 length: 15 amino acids. With 6 bases clipped from V and 2 bases from J, the junction kept 6 bases outside the gene matches. CDR3 in DNA: TGTGCCAGCAGGAGACTAGCGGGATCAACCTACGAGCAGTACTTC. It codes for CASRRLAGSTYEQYF. The whole variable domain, filled in from reference TRBV7-2 and TRBJ2-7, reads GAGVSQSPSNKVTEKGKDVELRCDPISGHTALYWYRQSLGQGLEFLIYFQGNSAPDKSGLPSDRFSAERTGGSVSTLTIQRTQQEDSAVYLCASRRLAGSTYEQYFGPGTRLTVT.

The chain joins TRBV20-1 to TRBJ2-2; D gene ambiguous. Germline V gene sequence: CDR1 DFQATT, CDR2 SNEGSKA (reference sequence). This CDR3 is built from 11 residues. The germline V and J ends were trimmed by 6 bases and 7 bases, with 9 bases remaining between them. The CDR3 nucleotides are TGCAGTGCGGGTTCGGGCGGGGAGCTGTTTTTT. Its translation: CSAGSGGELFF.

V and J are TRBV6-5 and TRBJ1-2; D gene ambiguous. Trimming took off 0 bases at V and 2 bases at J, with 7 bases between the two ends. The CDR3 runs to 14 residues. Germline V gene data show CDR1 as MNHEY and CDR2 as SVGAGI. This CDR3 is CASSYSAANYGYTF. CDR3 bases: TGTGCCAGCAGTTACTCCGCAGCAAACTATGGCTACACCTTC.

The V and J genes are TRBV20-1 and TRBJ2-3; 12 bases align to TRBD2. The V gene's germline CDR1 is DFQATT and CDR2 SNEGSKA (reference sequence). Germline trimming cut 0 bases from V and 4 bases from J; bases unmatched to any gene: 8. This CDR3 has 17 amino acids. The CDR3 region is CSARDPGTSGSPDTQYF. The CDR3 DNA follows: TGCAGTGCTAGAGATCCCGGGACTAGCGGGTCCCCAGATACGCAGTATTTT.

This clonotype occurred once. CDR3 nucleotides: TGCAGCGTTGTCGCGATTGGATTCGAGAAAACCTTCAATGAGCAGTTCTTC. This translates into CSVVAIGFEKTFNEQFF. The V call is TRBV29-1, the J call TRBJ2-1; D gene uncertain. Germline-derived CDR1 and CDR2 are SQVTM and ANQGSEA. The CDR3 covers 17 residues. Trimming pared 4 bases from V and 6 bases from J, leaving 25 bases between.

This chain uses TRBV7-8 with TRBJ2-7; TRBD2 agrees at 7 bases. The CDR3 consists of 15 residues. Germline CDR1 reads SGHVS; CDR2 reads FQNEAQ. Unmatched junction bases numbered 12, after V lost 3 bases and J lost 7 bases. The CDR3, as DNA: TGTGCCAGCAGCTTTGTCCGGACTAGGGATGTGGAGCAGTACTTC. Its translation is CASSFVRTRDVEQYF.

The V gene is TRBV5-1, the J gene TRBJ2-5, with TRBD2 matching 14 bases. CDR1 and CDR2 from the germline V gene are SGHRS and YFSETQ. With V trimmed by 3 bases and J by 4 bases, 5 bases remained unmatched. The CDR3 runs 16 residues. CDR3 in DNA: TGCGCCAGCAGCTCGGGACTAGCGGGAGATTTAGAGACCCAGTACTTC. Its protein product is CASSSGLAGDLETQYF. The variable domain in full, completed from reference TRBV5-1 and TRBJ2-5, reads KAGVTQTPRYLIKTRGQQVTLSCSPISGHRSVSWYQQTPGQGLQFLFEYFSETQRNKGNFPGRFSGRQFSNSRSEMNVSTLELGDSALYLCASSSGLAGDLETQYFGPGTRLLVL.

CDR3 residues: CASSPAYRGTEAFF. The CDR3 DNA reads TGTGCCAGCAGCCCGGCGTATCGGGGCACTGAAGCTTTCTTT. The V call is TRBV7-2, the J call TRBJ1-1; D is undetermined. The CDR3 length is 14 residues. Trimming shortened V by 5 bases and J by 4 bases, and 14 bases separated the two germline ends. The germline V gene has CDR1 SGHTA and CDR2 FQGNSA.

This chain connects TRBV4-3 to TRBJ1-6; D ambiguous. This CDR3 region has 14 residues. V shed 4 bases and J shed 3 bases, with 7 bases lying between them. CDR1 LGHNA and CDR2 YSLEER come from the germline V gene. CDR3 in amino acids: CASSPTDYNSPLHF. In nucleotides, the CDR3 is TGCGCCAGCAGCCCGACTGACTATAATTCACCCCTCCACTTT.

The V gene is TRBV18, the J gene TRBJ2-2; 7 bases fit TRBD1. CDR1 and CDR2 from the germline V gene are KGHSH and LQKENI. CDR3 size: 15 residues. J gave up 0 bases and V 5 bases, and 3 bases lay outside the gene matches. The CDR3 nucleotides read TGTGCCAGCTCAGAGCAGGGGGCGAACACCGGGGAGCTGTTTTTT. Protein sequence: CASSEQGANTGELFF.

In this sample, this clonotype turned up a few times. The V gene is TRBV7-7, the J gene TRBJ2-5; TRBD1 agrees at 7 bases. The ends lost 8 bases at V and 5 bases at J; junction bases unmatched: 8. The CDR3 runs 13 residues. Germline CDR1 and CDR2: SSHAT and FNYEAQ (reference sequence). The CDR3 region is CASSQGPSETQYF. CDR3 sequence (DNA): TGTGCCAGCTCACAGGGGCCCTCGGAGACCCAGTACTTC.

This clonotype appeared once. This chain uses TRBV5-1 with TRBJ2-7; no clear D. The CDR3 has 15 amino acids. The V end lost 0 bases, the J end lost 0 bases, and 10 bases lay between the germline ends. Per germline, CDR1 SGHRS and CDR2 YFSETQ. The CDR3: CASSLEAQPSYEQYF. The CDR3 coding sequence is TGCGCCAGCAGCTTGGAAGCCCAGCCCTCCTACGAGCAGTACTTC.